A single sample is the source of the 32 T cell receptor beta chains below, sequenced in a study of identical twins. Each CDR3 protein is one row after TCRdb ran MiXCR on the 5' RACE reads. The sample has 650,000 to 800,000 distinct CDR3 sequences; about 9.4% are singletons. In addition, the sample was reused for a study of yellow fever vaccine responses in identical twins.

The sample comprised PBMCs. The receptors shown here come from a woman between 18 and 29 years old in good health.

Details on this clonotype: At one end the junction does not follow the germline gene, possibly because of a read error. The chain is built from TRBV7-7 and TRBJ2-5; tentatively, D is TRBD2 (7 bases). This CDR3 spans 15 amino acids. Germline CDR1 reads SSHAT; CDR2 reads FNYEAQ (reference sequence). The CDR3 DNA follows: TGTGCTAGCAGCACAGGGACTACCGGTTTAGAGACCCAGTACTTC. Amino acids: CASSTGTTGLETQYF. The full variable domain, its missing parts supplied by reference TRBV7-7 and TRBJ2-5, is GAGVSQSPRYKVTKRGQDVTLRCDPISSHATLYWYQQALGQGPEFLTYFNYEAQPDKSGLPSDRFSAERPEGSISTLTIQRTEQRDSAMYRCASSTGTTGLETQYFGPGTRLLVL.

This sequence joins TRBV29-1 and TRBJ2-1, with TRBD2 matching over 11 bases. V was pared by 7 bases and J by 9 bases, with 8 bases of the junction left unmatched. Germline V lookup: CDR1 SQVTM, CDR2 ANQGSEA. The CDR3 has 13 amino acids. This CDR3 is CSATSGSRGEQFF. The CDR3 DNA reads as TGCAGCGCTACTAGCGGGAGTAGGGGTGAGCAGTTCTTC.

This clonotype appeared a few times. This chain uses TRBV5-6 with TRBJ1-1; tentative D call: TRBD1 (6 bases). V lost 1 base and J 1 base, leaving 17 bases between the germline ends. The germline V gene has CDR1 SGHDT and CDR2 YYEEEE. The CDR3 sequence is 17 residues long. CDR3 amino acids: CASSLSLRGFENTEAFF. For the CDR3, the DNA is TGTGCCAGCAGCTTGAGTCTCAGGGGTTTTGAGAACACTGAAGCTTTCTTT.

J is TRBJ2-1 and V is TRBV11-2; no definite D call. The germline gives CDR1 SGHAT, CDR2 FQNNGV. The CDR3 consists of 14 residues. The V end lost 5 bases, the J end lost 14 bases, and 22 bases lay between the germline ends. The CDR3 protein is CASSPQTQTEHEFF. Here the CDR3 DNA reads TGTGCCAGCAGCCCCCAGACCCAGACGGAGCATGAGTTCTTC.

This clonotype was seen more than once but under ten times. This chain connects TRBV5-1 to TRBJ2-5; D perhaps matches TRBD2 (5 bases). From germline, CDR1 is SGHRS and CDR2 YFSETQ. Trimming removed 3 bases at V and 2 bases at J, with 20 bases between. There are 17 residues in the CDR3. For the CDR3, the DNA is TGCGCCAGCAGCTCTTGGAACGGGGAAGGTCATCAAGAGACCCAGTACTTC. This gives the protein CASSSWNGEGHQETQYF.

This clonotype was seen a few times. This chain connects TRBV29-1 to TRBJ2-1; D is perhaps TRBD2 (7 bases). Germline V gene sequence: CDR1 SQVTM, CDR2 ANQGSEA. The V end lost 7 bases, the J end lost 7 bases, and 26 bases lay between the germline ends. The CDR3 loop spans 16 amino acids. CDR3 nucleotides: TGCAGCGGGGGGGGGAAACAGGGAACCGTGTCAAATGAGCAGTTCTTC. Protein: CSGGGKQGTVSNEQFF.

This chain uses TRBV29-1 with TRBJ2-1; D gene unclear. The CDR3 loop spans 14 amino acids. V lost 2 bases and J lost 4, with 12 bases in between. The germline gives CDR1 SQVTM, CDR2 ANQGSEA. The CDR3 DNA is TGCAGCGTTGAAATTGGGCAGGAGTACAATGAGCAGTTCTTC. The encoded protein is CSVEIGQEYNEQFF.

The rearrangement joins TRBV2 to TRBJ1-4, with D possibly matching TRBD1 (6 bases). Germline V gene data show CDR1 as SNHLY and CDR2 as FYNNEI. The CDR3 has 13 amino acids. V was pared by 3 bases and J by 7 bases, with 9 bases between. The DNA of the CDR3 is TGTGCCAGCAGTGAGACAGGTAGTGAAAAACTGTTTTTT. It is translated as CASSETGSEKLFF.

This clonotype has only a few counts. The chain combines TRBV10-3 with TRBJ2-2; 7 bases are shared with TRBD2. Per the germline V gene, CDR1 is ENHRY and CDR2 is SYGVKD. V was clipped by 5 bases and J by 8 bases; unmatched bases: 14. The CDR3 length is 16 residues. CDR3 DNA: TGTGCCATCAGTCTGGGTCGGACTAGTGACCCAGGGGAGCTGTTTTTT. Amino acid sequence: CAISLGRTSDPGELFF.

The sample holds a few counts of this clonotype. The chain couples TRBV7-9 to TRBJ2-2, with TRBD1 as a possible D gene (6 bases). Germline CDR1 and CDR2: SEHNR and FQNEAQ (reference sequence). Between the trimmed V and J ends, which lost 9 bases and 5 bases, there was a span of 16 bases. The CDR3 is 14 residues long. CDR3: CASHRDTLTGELFF. The CDR3 nucleotides read TGTGCCAGTCACCGGGACACCTTAACCGGGGAGCTGTTTTTT.

This clonotype occurred a few times. The chain has TRBV20-1 and TRBJ2-5, with a weak D call TRBD2 (6 bases). CDR1 is DFQATT and CDR2 is SNEGSKA in the germline V gene (reference sequence). V shed 6 bases and J shed 4 bases, with 18 bases lying between them. The CDR3 extends over 14 amino acids. CDR3 protein: CSASRGREAETQYF. In DNA form, the CDR3 reads TGCAGTGCATCGCGGGGCAGGGAAGCAGAGACCCAGTACTTC.

This rearrangement joins TRBV27 to TRBJ1-1, with TRBD1 matching 10 bases. V trimming: 2 bases; J trimming: 1 base; junction bases outside the gene matches: 1. Germline CDR1 reads MNHEY; CDR2 reads SMNVEV (reference sequence). The CDR3 runs 15 residues. DNA for the CDR3: TGTGCCAGCAGTTTAGACAGGGGGCCGAACACTGAAGCTTTCTTT. Amino acids: CASSLDRGPNTEAFF.

The chain uses TRBV20-1 and TRBJ1-4; D unresolved. V lost 3 bases to trimming and J lost 0 bases, with 5 bases between them. The V gene's germline CDR1 is DFQATT and CDR2 SNEGSKA (reference sequence). The CDR3 runs to 13 residues. The CDR3 sequence is CSARVPTNEKLFF. Here the CDR3 DNA reads TGCAGTGCTAGGGTACCAACTAATGAAAAACTGTTTTTT.

This clonotype was found many times. The rearrangement links TRBV9 to TRBJ2-5; D is unclear. This CDR3 is 13 amino acids long. With 3 bases removed from V and 5 bases from J, the gap between germline ends came to 11 bases. Germline assignment: CDR1 SGDLS and CDR2 YYNGEE. The CDR3 sequence is CASSEVFGETQYF. In DNA, the CDR3 is TGTGCCAGCAGCGAGGTCTTTGGGGAGACCCAGTACTTC.

The rearrangement links TRBV27 to TRBJ2-3; 10 bases fit TRBD2. The CDR3 is 17 residues long. Germline V gives CDR1 MNHEY, CDR2 SMNVEV (reference sequence). After removal of 5 bases from V and 6 bases from J, the junction contained 14 bases not matched to a gene. Written as DNA, the CDR3 is TGTGCCAGCAGTCGACGCCCGAATCTAGCGGGAGTGGATACGCAGTATTTT. It yields the protein CASSRRPNLAGVDTQYF.

The chain links TRBV19 to TRBJ2-1; 11 bases match TRBD2. The J segment lost 7 bases and the V segment lost 0 bases, leaving 8 bases of the junction unmatched. Germline lookup yields CDR1 LNHDA and CDR2 SQIVND (reference sequence). The CDR3 contains 17 residues. The CDR3, as DNA: TGTGCCAGTAGTATAGACAAACTAGCGGGAGTATTTAATGAGCAGTTCTTC. Translated, it gives CASSIDKLAGVFNEQFF.

A few counts support this clonotype. The V gene is TRBV15, the J gene TRBJ1-1; 7 nucleotides agree with TRBD1. The germline V gene encodes CDR1 LNHNV and CDR2 YYDKDF (reference sequence). V gave up 7 bases and J gave up 2 bases; unmatched junction bases: 7. The CDR3 runs to 14 residues. The CDR3 reads CATTLTGFNTEAFF. The DNA for the CDR3 is TGTGCCACCACGTTGACAGGGTTCAACACTGAAGCTTTCTTT.

This clonotype was picked up many times. This chain joins TRBV29-1 and TRBJ2-7, with a tentative D call TRBD2 (5 bases). Germline assignment: CDR1 SQVTM and CDR2 ANQGSEA. This CDR3 is built from 10 residues. Trimming left V 6 bases short and J 4 bases short, with 7 bases between. The CDR3 DNA reads as TGCAGCGTCGGGGATTACGAGCAGTACTTC. Residues: CSVGDYEQYF.

The gene calls are TRBV9 and TRBJ2-2; TRBD1 matches at 8 bases. V shed 0 bases and J 4 bases; nucleotides not matched to a gene: 5. The germline V gene encodes CDR1 SGDLS and CDR2 YYNGEE. CDR3 length: 16 amino acids. CDR3 protein: CASSVEAGGVTGELFF. The CDR3 region has the DNA TGTGCCAGCAGCGTAGAAGCAGGGGGCGTCACCGGGGAGCTGTTTTTT. Complete variable domain (other parts from reference TRBV9 and TRBJ2-2): DSGVTQTPKHLITATGQRVTLRCSPRSGDLSVYWYQQSLDQGLQFLIQYYNGEERAKGNILERFSAQQFPDLHSELNLSSLELGDSALYFCASSVEAGGVTGELFFGEGSRLTVL.

At least ten counts were recorded for this clonotype. The chain couples TRBV29-1 to TRBJ1-4; 7 bases map to TRBD1. The CDR3 loop spans 13 amino acids. CDR1 and CDR2 from the germline V gene are SQVTM and ANQGSEA. The V and J ends lost 6 bases and 3 bases, in that order; junction bases with no gene match: 4. The CDR3 DNA sequence: TGCAGCGTAGGACAGGACCCTAATGAAAAACTGTTTTTT. Translation: CSVGQDPNEKLFF.

This clonotype was counted ten times or more. CDR3 nucleotide sequence: TGCAGCGTTGAAAAGGCCGGGACAGGGGGCTACGAGCAGTACTTC. Residues: CSVEKAGTGGYEQYF. The V gene is TRBV29-1, the J gene TRBJ2-7; the match to TRBD1 covers 11 bases. This CDR3 is built from 15 residues. Germline assignment: CDR1 SQVTM and CDR2 ANQGSEA. J gave up 3 bases and V 2 bases, and 6 bases lay outside the gene matches.

This clonotype was seen a few times. The J gene is TRBJ1-1, the V gene TRBV15; D unclear. The CDR3 has 14 residues. Trimming cost V 1 base and J 0 bases, with 6 bases left between them. Germline loops: CDR1 LNHNV, CDR2 YYDKDF (reference sequence). Here the CDR3 reads CATSRGGLNTEAFF. In DNA, the CDR3 is TGTGCCACCAGCAGAGGAGGCCTGAACACTGAAGCTTTCTTT.

This clonotype was observed a handful of times. The chain has TRBV5-6 and TRBJ2-7, with D uncertain. V was cut by 2 bases and J by 7 bases, with 10 bases left in between. The V gene's germline CDR1 is SGHDT and CDR2 YYEEEE. This CDR3 has 12 amino acids. CDR3 DNA: TGTGCCAGCAGCTTAGGGAAGGGTGAGCAGTACTTC. Translated, it gives CASSLGKGEQYF.

This clonotype turned up a few times. This chain links TRBV7-9 with TRBJ2-1; 9 bases are shared with TRBD2. The CDR3 sequence is 16 residues long. After removal of 3 bases from V and 3 bases from J, the junction contained 6 bases not matched to a gene. Germline lookup yields CDR1 SEHNR and CDR2 FQNEAQ (reference sequence). CDR3 DNA sequence: TGTGCCAGCAGCTTTCGACAGACTAGCGGCTACAATGAGCAGTTCTTC. The encoded protein is CASSFRQTSGYNEQFF.

The gene calls are TRBV27 and TRBJ2-3; 9 bases are a match to TRBD2. This CDR3 is built from 15 residues. V gave up 2 bases and J gave up 5 bases; unmatched junction bases: 5. CDR1 and CDR2 from the germline V gene are MNHEY and SMNVEV (reference sequence). The CDR3 DNA sequence: TGTGCCAGCAGTTTAACTGGGCGGGAGGGAGATACGCAGTATTTT. Translation: CASSLTGREGDTQYF.

The CDR3 reads CASSTPTGLCYEQYF. The CDR3 nucleotides read TGTGCCAGCAGCACTCCGACGGGACTTTGCTACGAGCAGTACTTC. The J gene is TRBJ2-7, the V gene TRBV9, with TRBD2 as a possible D gene (6 bases). V lost 4 bases and J lost 3, with 17 bases in between. The CDR3 extends over 15 amino acids. Germline V gives CDR1 SGDLS, CDR2 YYNGEE.

V gene TRBV12-3 or TRBV12-4 combines with J gene TRBJ2-1; the D gene is possibly TRBD2 (5 bases). This CDR3 is built from 10 residues. The V and J ends lost 8 bases and 7 bases respectively, with 6 bases between them. The CDR3: CASGLNEQFF. As DNA, the CDR3 is TGTGCCAGCGGACTGAATGAGCAGTTCTTC.

The genes are TRBV6-5 and TRBJ1-5, with 7 bases identical to TRBD1. Germline CDR1 MNHEY, CDR2 SVGAGI. This CDR3 region has 14 residues. The V and J ends lost 4 bases and 6 bases, in that order; junction bases with no gene match: 6. This chain's CDR3 is CASSSTQGTQPQHF. Here the CDR3 DNA reads TGTGCCAGCAGTTCCACACAGGGGACTCAGCCCCAGCATTTT.

The V gene is TRBV6-2 or TRBV6-3, the J gene TRBJ1-1; a weak D match, TRBD1 (5 bases). The CDR3 is made up of 15 amino acids. CDR1 MNHEY and CDR2 SVGEGT come from the germline V gene. V lost 1 base to trimming and J lost 1 base, with 10 bases between them. CDR3 region: CASSYFRTPNTEAFF. CDR3 nucleotides: TGTGCCAGCAGTTACTTTAGGACACCGAACACTGAAGCTTTCTTT.

This clonotype was counted a few times. The gene calls are TRBV5-1 and TRBJ2-7; a weak D match, TRBD2 (6 bases). Deletions cut 3 bases from V and 0 bases from J, with 16 bases between. Germline V gene lookup returns CDR1 SGHRS and CDR2 YFSETQ. The CDR3 loop spans 16 amino acids. CDR3 bases: TGCGCCAGCAGCTCGGAGGGAGGCCTCAGCTCCTACGAGCAGTACTTC. It codes for CASSSEGGLSSYEQYF.

The rearrangement joins TRBV27 to TRBJ2-3, with no clear D. Germline V lookup: CDR1 MNHEY, CDR2 SMNVEV (reference sequence). The length of the CDR3 is 15 residues. V was clipped by 7 bases and J by 4 bases, with 18 bases between them. This CDR3 reads CASTRVPLMADTQYF. DNA of the CDR3: TGTGCCAGCACCAGAGTTCCGTTAATGGCAGATACGCAGTATTTT.

This clonotype was counted a few times. The chain recombines TRBV9 with TRBJ2-1, with TRBD1 matching 7 bases. Germline V gene lookup returns CDR1 SGDLS and CDR2 YYNGEE. Germline trimming cut 4 bases from V and 4 bases from J; bases unmatched to any gene: 8. The CDR3 runs 15 residues. The CDR3 spells CASSPLGRGYNEQFF. The CDR3 nucleotides read TGTGCCAGCAGCCCCTTGGGCAGGGGGTACAATGAGCAGTTCTTC. The variable domain in full, with the rest retrieved from reference TRBV9 and TRBJ2-1, is DSGVTQTPKHLITATGQRVTLRCSPRSGDLSVYWYQQSLDQGLQFLIQYYNGEERAKGNILERFSAQQFPDLHSELNLSSLELGDSALYFCASSPLGRGYNEQFFGPGTRLTVL.